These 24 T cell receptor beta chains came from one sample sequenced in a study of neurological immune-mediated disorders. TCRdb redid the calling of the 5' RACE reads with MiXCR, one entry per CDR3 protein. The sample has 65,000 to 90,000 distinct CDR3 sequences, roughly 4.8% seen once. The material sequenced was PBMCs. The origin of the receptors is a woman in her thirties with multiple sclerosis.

DNA for the CDR3: TGCAGTGCTAGGTTGGAACGGCTTGGAGAGGAGCAGTTCTTC. The encoded protein is CSARLERLGEEQFF. V gene TRBV20-1 combines with J gene TRBJ2-1; D unresolved. The germline gives CDR1 DFQATT, CDR2 SNEGSKA (reference sequence). Trimming cost V 3 bases and J 10 bases, with 19 bases left between them. The CDR3 totals 14 residues.

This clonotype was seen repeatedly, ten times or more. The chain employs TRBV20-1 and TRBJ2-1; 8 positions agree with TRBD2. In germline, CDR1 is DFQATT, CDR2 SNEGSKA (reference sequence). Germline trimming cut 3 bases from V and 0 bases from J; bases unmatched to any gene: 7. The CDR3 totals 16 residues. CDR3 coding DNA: TGCAGTGCTAGTTCAGCGGGAGCCAACTCCTACAATGAGCAGTTCTTC. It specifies CSASSAGANSYNEQFF.

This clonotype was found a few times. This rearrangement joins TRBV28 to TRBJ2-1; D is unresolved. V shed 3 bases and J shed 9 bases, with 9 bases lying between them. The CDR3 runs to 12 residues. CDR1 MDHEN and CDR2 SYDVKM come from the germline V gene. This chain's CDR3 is CASSFSGAEQFF. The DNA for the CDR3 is TGTGCCAGCAGTTTTTCAGGAGCTGAGCAGTTCTTC.

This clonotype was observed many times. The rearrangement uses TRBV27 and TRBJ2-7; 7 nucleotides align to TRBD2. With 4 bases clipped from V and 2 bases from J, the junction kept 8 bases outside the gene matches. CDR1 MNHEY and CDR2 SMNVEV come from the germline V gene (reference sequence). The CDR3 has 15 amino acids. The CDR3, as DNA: TGTGCCAGCAGTTCGAGGGACTATCTCGCCTACGAGCAGTACTTC. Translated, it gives CASSSRDYLAYEQYF.

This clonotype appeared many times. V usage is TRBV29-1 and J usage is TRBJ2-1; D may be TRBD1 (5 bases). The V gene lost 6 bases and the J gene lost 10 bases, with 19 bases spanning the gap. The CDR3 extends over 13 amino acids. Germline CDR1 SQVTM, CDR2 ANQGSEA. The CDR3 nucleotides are TGCAGCGTCCAGGGCGCTGGATGGGGAGAGCAGTTCTTC. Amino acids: CSVQGAGWGEQFF.

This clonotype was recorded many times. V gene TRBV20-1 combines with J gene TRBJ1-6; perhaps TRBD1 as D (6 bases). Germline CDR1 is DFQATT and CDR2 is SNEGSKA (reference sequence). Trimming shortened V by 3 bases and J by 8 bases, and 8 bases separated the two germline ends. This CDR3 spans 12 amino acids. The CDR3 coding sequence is TGCAGTGCTAGTGGGGGCGATTCACCCCTCCACTTT. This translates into CSASGGDSPLHF.

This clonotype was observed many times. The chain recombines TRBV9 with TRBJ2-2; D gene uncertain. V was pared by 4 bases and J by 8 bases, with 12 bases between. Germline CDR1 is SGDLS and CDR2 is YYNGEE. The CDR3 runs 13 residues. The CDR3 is CASSRALTGELFF. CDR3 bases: TGTGCCAGCAGCCGGGCCCTGACTGGGGAGCTGTTTTTT.

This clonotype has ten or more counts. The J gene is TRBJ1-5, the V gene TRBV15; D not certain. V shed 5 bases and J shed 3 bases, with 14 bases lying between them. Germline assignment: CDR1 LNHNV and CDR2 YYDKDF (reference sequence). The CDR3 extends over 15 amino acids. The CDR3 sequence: CATSELPGPNQPQHF. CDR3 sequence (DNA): TGTGCCACCAGCGAGCTACCGGGTCCCAATCAGCCCCAGCATTTT. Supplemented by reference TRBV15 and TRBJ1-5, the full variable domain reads DAMVIQNPRYQVTQFGKPVTLSCSQTLNHNVMYWYQQKSSQAPKLLFHYYDKDFNNEADTPDNFQSRRPNTSFCFLDIRSPGLGDTAMYLCATSELPGPNQPQHFGDGTRLSIL.

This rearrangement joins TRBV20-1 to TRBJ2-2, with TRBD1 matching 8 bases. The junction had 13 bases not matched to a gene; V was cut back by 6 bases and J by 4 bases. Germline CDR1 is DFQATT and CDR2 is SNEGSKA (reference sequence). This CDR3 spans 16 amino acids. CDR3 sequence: CSAMSRDRLGTGELFF. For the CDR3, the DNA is TGCAGTGCGATGTCCCGGGACAGGCTAGGCACCGGGGAGCTGTTTTTT.

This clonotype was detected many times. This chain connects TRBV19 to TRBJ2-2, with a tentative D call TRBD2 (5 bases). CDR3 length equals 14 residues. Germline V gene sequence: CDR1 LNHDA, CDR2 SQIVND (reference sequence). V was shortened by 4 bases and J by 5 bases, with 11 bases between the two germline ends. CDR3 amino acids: CASSREYWTGELFF. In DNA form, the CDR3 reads TGTGCCAGTAGTAGGGAGTATTGGACCGGGGAGCTGTTTTTT.

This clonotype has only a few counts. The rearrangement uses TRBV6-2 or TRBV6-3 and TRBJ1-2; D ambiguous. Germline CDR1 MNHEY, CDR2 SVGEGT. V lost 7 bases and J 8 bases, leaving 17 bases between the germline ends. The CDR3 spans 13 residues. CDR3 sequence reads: CASIDQTSRGYTF. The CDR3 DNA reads TGTGCCAGCATCGACCAGACCTCTAGAGGCTACACCTTC.

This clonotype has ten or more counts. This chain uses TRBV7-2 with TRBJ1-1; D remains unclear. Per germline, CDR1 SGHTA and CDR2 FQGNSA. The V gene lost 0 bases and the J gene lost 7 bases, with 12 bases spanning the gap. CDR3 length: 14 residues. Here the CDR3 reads CASSLAGLRGEAFF. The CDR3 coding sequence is TGTGCCAGCAGCTTAGCCGGCCTCAGAGGTGAAGCTTTCTTT.

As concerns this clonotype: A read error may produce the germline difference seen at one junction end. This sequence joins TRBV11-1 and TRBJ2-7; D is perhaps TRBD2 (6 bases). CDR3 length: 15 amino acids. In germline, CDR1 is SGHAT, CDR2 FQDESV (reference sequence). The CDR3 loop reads CASSPLEGSPYEKYF. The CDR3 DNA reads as TGTGCCAGCAGCCCCCTGGAGGGTAGCCCATACGAGAAGTACTTC.

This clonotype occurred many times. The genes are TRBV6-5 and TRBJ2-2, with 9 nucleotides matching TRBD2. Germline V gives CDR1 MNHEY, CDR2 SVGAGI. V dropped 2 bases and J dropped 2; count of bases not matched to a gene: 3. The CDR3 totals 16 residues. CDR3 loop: CASSYQREENTGELFF. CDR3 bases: TGTGCCAGCAGTTACCAGCGGGAGGAAAACACCGGGGAGCTGTTTTTT.

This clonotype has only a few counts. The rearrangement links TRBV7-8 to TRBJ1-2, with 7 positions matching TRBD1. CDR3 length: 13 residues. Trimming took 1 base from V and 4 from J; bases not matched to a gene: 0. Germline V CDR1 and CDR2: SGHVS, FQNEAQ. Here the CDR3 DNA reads TGTGCCAGCAGCTTAGGGGACAGCTATGGCTACACCTTC. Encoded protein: CASSLGDSYGYTF. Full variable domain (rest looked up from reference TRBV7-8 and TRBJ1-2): GAGVSQSPRYKVAKRGQDVALRCDPISGHVSLFWYQQALGQGPEFLTYFQNEAQLDKSGLPSDRFFAERPEGSVSTLKIQRTQQEDSAVYLCASSLGDSYGYTFGSGTRLTVV.

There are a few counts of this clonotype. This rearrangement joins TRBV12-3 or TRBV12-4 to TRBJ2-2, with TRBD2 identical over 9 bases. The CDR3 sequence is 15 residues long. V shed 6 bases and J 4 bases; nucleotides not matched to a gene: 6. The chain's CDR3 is CASRPGLASTGELFF. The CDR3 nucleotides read TGTGCCAGCAGACCGGGACTAGCTAGCACCGGGGAGCTGTTTTTT.

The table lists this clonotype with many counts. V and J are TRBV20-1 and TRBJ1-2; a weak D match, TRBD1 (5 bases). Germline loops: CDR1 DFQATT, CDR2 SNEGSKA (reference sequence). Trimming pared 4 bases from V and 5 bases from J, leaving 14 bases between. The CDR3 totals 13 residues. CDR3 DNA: TGCAGTGCTACTGGGGGTGTCGAGTATGGCTACACCTTC. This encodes CSATGGVEYGYTF.

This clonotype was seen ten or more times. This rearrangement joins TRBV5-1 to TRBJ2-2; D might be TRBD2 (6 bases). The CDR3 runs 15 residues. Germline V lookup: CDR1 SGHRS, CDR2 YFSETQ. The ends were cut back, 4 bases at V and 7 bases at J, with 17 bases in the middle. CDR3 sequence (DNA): TGCGCCAGCAGCCCCACCGGGGGTTCGGTCGGGGAGCTGTTTTTT. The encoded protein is CASSPTGGSVGELFF. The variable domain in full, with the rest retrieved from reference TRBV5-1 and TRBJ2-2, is KAGVTQTPRYLIKTRGQQVTLSCSPISGHRSVSWYQQTPGQGLQFLFEYFSETQRNKGNFPGRFSGRQFSNSRSEMNVSTLELGDSALYLCASSPTGGSVGELFFGEGSRLTVL.

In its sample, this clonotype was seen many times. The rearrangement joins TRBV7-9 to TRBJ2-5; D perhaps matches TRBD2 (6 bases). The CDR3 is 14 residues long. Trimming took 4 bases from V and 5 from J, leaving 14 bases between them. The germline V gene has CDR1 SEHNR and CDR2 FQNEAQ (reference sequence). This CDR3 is CASSSRDSWETQYF. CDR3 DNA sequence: TGTGCCAGCAGCTCCCGGGACTCATGGGAGACCCAGTACTTC.

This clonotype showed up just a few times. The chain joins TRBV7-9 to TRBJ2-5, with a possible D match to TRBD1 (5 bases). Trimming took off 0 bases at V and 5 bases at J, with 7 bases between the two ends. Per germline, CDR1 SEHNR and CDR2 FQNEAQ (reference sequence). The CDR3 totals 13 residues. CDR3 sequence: CASSLAGAETQYF. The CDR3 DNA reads TGTGCCAGCAGCTTAGCTGGGGCGGAGACCCAGTACTTC.

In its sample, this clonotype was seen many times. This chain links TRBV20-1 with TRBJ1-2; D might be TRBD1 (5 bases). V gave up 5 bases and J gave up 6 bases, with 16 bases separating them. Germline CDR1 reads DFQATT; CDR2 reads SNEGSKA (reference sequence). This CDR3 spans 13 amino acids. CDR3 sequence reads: CSALRDFWNGYTF. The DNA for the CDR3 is TGCAGTGCTCTACGGGACTTCTGGAATGGCTACACCTTC.

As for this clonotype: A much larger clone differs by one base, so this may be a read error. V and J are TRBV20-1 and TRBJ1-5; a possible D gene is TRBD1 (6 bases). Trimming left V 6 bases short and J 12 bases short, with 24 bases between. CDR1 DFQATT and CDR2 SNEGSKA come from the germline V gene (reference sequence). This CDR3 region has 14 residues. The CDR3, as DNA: TGCAGTGCCGCGGCAGGGACAAGCAGTGAGCACCAGCATTTT. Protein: CSAAAGTSSEHQHF.

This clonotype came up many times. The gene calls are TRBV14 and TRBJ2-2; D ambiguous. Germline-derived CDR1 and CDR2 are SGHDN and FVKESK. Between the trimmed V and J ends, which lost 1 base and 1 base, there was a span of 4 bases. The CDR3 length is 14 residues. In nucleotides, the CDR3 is TGTGCCAGCAGCCAAGTACAGAACACCGGGGAGCTGTTTTTT. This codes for CASSQVQNTGELFF.

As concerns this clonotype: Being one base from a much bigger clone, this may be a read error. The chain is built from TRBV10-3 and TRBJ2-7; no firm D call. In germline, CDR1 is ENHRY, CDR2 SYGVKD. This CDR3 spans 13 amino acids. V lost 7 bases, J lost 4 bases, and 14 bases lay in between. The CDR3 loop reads CAITAAIGYEQYF. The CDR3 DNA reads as TGTGCCATCACCGCAGCTATTGGGTACGAGCAGTACTTC.